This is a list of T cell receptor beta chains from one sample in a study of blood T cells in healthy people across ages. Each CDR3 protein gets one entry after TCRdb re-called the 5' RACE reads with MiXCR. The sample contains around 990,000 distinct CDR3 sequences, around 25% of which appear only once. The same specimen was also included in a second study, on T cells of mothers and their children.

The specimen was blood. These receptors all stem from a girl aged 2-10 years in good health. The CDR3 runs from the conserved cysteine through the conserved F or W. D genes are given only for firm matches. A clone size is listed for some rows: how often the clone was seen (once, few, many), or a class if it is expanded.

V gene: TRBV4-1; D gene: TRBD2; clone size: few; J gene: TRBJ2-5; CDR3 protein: CASSQKTSGSGWETQYF; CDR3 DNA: TGCGCCAGCAGCCAGAAGACTAGCGGGAGTGGATGGGAGACCCAGTACTTC
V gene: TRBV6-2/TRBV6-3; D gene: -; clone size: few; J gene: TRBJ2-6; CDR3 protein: CASNSGSGANILTF; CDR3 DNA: TGTGCCAGCAATTCAGGTTCTGGGGCCAACATCCTGACTTTC
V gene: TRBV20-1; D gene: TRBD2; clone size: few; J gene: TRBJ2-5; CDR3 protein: CSATPGGGRKTQYF; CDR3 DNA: TGCAGTGCTACCCCGGGCGGGGGGCGAAAGACCCAGTACTTC
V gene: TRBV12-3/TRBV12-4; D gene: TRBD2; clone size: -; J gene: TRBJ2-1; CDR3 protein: CASSLTAGGEQFF; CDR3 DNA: TGTGCCAGCAGTTTAACTGCGGGAGGGGAGCAGTTCTTC
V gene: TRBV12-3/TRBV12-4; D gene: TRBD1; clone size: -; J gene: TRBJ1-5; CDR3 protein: CASSLTGDGIQPQHF; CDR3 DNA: TGTGCCAGCAGCCTCACAGGGGATGGTATTCAGCCCCAGCATTTT
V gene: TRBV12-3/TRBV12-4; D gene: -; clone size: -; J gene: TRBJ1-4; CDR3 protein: CASSFSWDKGNEKLFF; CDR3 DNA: TGTGCCAGCAGTTTTAGCTGGGACAAGGGAAATGAAAAACTGTTTTTT
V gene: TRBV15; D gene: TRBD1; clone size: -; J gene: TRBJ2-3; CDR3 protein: CATSNRGLTDTQYF; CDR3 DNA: TGCGCCACCAGCAACAGGGGTCTCACAGATACGCAGTATTTT
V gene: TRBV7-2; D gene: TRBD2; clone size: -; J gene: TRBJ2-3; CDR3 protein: CASSILAGEGDTQYF; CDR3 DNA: TGTGCCAGCAGCATACTAGCGGGGGAGGGGGATACGCAGTATTTT
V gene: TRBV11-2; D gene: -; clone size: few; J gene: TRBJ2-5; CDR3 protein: CASSSARQSGLYF; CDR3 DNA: TGTGCCAGCAGCTCGGCAAGACAGTCCGGACTGTACTTC
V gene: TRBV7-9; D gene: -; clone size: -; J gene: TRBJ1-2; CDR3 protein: CASSLAETEGYTF; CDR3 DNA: TGTGCCAGCAGCTTAGCAGAGACAGAGGGCTACACCTTC
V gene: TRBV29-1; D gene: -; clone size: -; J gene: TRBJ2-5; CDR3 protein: CSVQRRQAQPETQYF; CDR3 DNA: TGCAGCGTCCAAAGGCGACAGGCTCAACCGGAGACCCAGTACTTC
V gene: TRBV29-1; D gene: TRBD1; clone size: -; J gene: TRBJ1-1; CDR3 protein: CSAGQGRNTEAFF; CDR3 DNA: TGCAGCGCGGGACAGGGAAGGAACACTGAAGCTTTCTTT
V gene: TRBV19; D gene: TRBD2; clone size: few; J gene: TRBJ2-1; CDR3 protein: CASSSTSGKLDEQFF; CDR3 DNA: TGTGCCAGTAGCTCGACTAGCGGGAAGTTAGATGAGCAGTTCTTC
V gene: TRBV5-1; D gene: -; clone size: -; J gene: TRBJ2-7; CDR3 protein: CASSLAQGFYEQYF; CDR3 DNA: TGCGCCAGCAGCTTGGCGCAGGGGTTCTACGAGCAGTACTTC
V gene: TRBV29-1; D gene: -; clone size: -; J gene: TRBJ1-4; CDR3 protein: CSVVETWGEKLFF; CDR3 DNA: TGCAGCGTTGTTGAGACATGGGGTGAAAAACTGTTTTTT
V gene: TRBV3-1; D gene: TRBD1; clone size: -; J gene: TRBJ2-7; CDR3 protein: CASSRPGQSTYEQYF; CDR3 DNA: TGTGCCAGCAGCAGACCGGGACAGAGCACCTACGAGCAGTACTTC
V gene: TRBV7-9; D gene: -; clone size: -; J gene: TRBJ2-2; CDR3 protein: CASSSPPNTGELFF; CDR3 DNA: TGTGCCAGCAGCTCGCCACCGAACACCGGGGAGCTGTTTTTT
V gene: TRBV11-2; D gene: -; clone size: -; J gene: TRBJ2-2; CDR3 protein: CASSLSRDTTGELFF; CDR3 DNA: TGTGCCAGCAGCCTATCCCGGGATACTACCGGGGAGCTGTTTTTT
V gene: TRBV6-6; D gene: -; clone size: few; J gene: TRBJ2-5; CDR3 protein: CASSYSQGTMETQYF; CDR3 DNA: TGTGCCAGCAGTTACTCGCAGGGCACCATGGAGACCCAGTACTTC
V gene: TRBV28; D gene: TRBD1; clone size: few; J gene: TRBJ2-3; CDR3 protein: CASSFDRVDSDTQYF; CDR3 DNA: TGTGCCAGCAGTTTTGACAGGGTAGACTCAGATACGCAGTATTTT
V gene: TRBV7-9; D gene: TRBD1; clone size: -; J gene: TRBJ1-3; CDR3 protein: CASSQTGTDSGNTIYF; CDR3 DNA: TGTGCCAGCAGCCAAACCGGGACAGATTCTGGAAACACCATATATTTT
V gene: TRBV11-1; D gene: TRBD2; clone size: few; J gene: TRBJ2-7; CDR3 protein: CASSLVASGNGYEQYF; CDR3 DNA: TGTGCCAGCAGCTTGGTCGCTAGCGGGAATGGGTACGAGCAGTACTTC
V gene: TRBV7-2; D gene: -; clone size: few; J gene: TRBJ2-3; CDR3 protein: CASSASFIGRATDTQYF; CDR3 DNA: TGTGCCAGCAGCGCAAGCTTTATCGGCAGGGCAACAGATACGCAGTATTTT
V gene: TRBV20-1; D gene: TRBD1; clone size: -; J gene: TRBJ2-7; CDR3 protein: CSANPRTGLGEQYF; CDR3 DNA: TGTAGTGCCAACCCTCGGACAGGGCTCGGCGAGCAGTACTTC
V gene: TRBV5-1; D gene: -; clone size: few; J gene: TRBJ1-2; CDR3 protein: CASSSPGTSYGYTF; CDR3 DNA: TGCGCCAGCAGCTCGCCTGGGACGTCCTATGGCTACACCTTC
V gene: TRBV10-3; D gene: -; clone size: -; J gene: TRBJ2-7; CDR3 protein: CATSMGYEQYF; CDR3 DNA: TGTGCCACGAGCATGGGGTACGAGCAGTACTTC
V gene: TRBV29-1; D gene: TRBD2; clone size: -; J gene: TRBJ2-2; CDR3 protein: CSVPGGTSNTGELFF; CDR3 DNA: TGCAGCGTCCCGGGGGGGACTTCGAACACCGGGGAGCTGTTTTTT
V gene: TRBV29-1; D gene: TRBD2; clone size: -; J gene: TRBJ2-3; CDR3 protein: CSVTGGGLARIRTDTQYF; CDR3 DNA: TGCAGCGTTACCGGGGGGGGACTAGCCAGAATACGCACAGATACGCAGTATTTT
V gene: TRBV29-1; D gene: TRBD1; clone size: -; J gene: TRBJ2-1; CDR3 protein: CSVEGGQAYNEQFF; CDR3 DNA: TGCAGCGTTGAGGGTGGACAGGCCTACAATGAGCAGTTCTTC
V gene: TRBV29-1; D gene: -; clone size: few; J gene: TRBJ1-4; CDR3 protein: CSARRTSNEKLFF; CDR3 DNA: TGCAGCGCCCGCCGGACATCTAATGAAAAACTGTTTTTT
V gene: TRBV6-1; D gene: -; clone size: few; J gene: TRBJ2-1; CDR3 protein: CASTSSSVAHNEQFF; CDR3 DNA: TGTGCCAGCACTTCAAGCTCCGTGGCCCACAATGAGCAGTTCTTC
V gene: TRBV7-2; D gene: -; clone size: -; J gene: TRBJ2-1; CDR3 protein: CASSSDPRDYNEQFF; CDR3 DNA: TGTGCCAGCAGCTCCGATCCTAGGGATTACAATGAGCAGTTCTTC
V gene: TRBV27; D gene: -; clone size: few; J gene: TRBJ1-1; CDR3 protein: CARFGPPEEKNTEAFF; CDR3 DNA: TGTGCCAGGTTCGGCCCACCAGAAGAGAAGAACACTGAAGCTTTCTTT